This T cell receptor beta chain comes out of a study of spatial heterogeneity in lung cancer. Broader study findings: The number of expanded tumor alpha and beta chains correlated with mutation number.

In germline, CDR1 is SGHRS, CDR2 YFSETQ. The CDR3 contains 13 residues. This clonotype is judged large. Its target is not known. One end of the junction fails to match germline, which may point to a read error. Within a library made for alpha chains, this beta chain is off target, and its count is uninformative. Unique molecular identifiers tagged every individual TCR cDNA molecule. Via MiXCR, TCRdb re-called the 5' RACE reads, giving one row per CDR3 protein. The sample has some 3,000 distinct CDR3 sequences, roughly a sixth seen once. Sample time point: sample taken at primary tumor resection. Tumor, nontumor lung or frozen PBMC supplied whole RNA that was sequenced unsorted.

The sequence was obtained from a male donor with early-stage non-small cell lung cancer. The sample consisted of lung tumor tissue, taken at surgery. The V and J genes are TRBV5-1 and TRBJ1-2; 8 bases map to TRBD1. The CDR3 coding sequence is TGCGCCAGCAGATTGGACAGGGACAATGGCTACACCTTC. This translates into CASRLDRDNGYTF.